A selection of T cell receptor beta chains follows, all from one sample in a study of shared clonotypes between healthy human individuals. Using immunoSEQ multiplex PCR, the repertoire was profiled, and TCRdb retains in-frame clones only, with some absent. The sample shows around 640,000 clones, 96% of them seen only once. The source material was naive CD8+ T cells sorted from blood. All receptors derive from a woman aged 30 to 39 in good health. The CDR3 runs from the conserved cysteine through the conserved F or W. D genes are given only for firm matches. Clone size appears in some rows only: once, few, many, or a class for an expanded clone.

j_gene	d_gene	abundance	v_gene	CDR3nt	CDR3aa
TRBJ2-7	-	-	TRBV30	TGTGCCTGGAGTGTTACTAACCCCTACGAGCAGTACTTC	CAWSVTNPYEQYF
TRBJ2-7	-	-	TRBV4-1	TGCGCCAGCAGCCAAGGTGAACACCTCTACGAGCAGTACTTC	CASSQGEHLYEQYF
TRBJ2-3	-	once	TRBV27	TGTGCCAGCAGTTTAGTTGGGTCCCTCACAGATACGCAGTATTTT	CASSLVGSLTDTQYF
TRBJ2-3	-	once	TRBV9	TGTGCCAGCAGCGTAACCGGCACAGATACGCAGTATTTT	CASSVTGTDTQYF
TRBJ1-1	TRBD1	once	TRBV9	TGTGCCAGCAGCGGCGTCGGACAGGGTACTGAAGCTTTCTTT	CASSGVGQGTEAFF
TRBJ2-7	-	-	TRBV5-1	TGCGCCAGCAGCTTGGCCGAGGACCAAACCTACGAGCAGTACTTC	CASSLAEDQTYEQYF
TRBJ2-4	-	-	TRBV6-5	TGTGCCAGCAGTTACAGGAAGACCAAAAACATTCAGTACTTC	CASSYRKTKNIQYF
TRBJ2-7	-	-	TRBV29-1	TGCAGCGTTGAAGGTAGTGGGCCCTACGAGCAGTACTTC	CSVEGSGPYEQYF
TRBJ1-5	-	-	TRBV2	TGTGCCAGCGGAGGAGGGGTCGATGGCAATCAGCCCCAGCATTTT	CASGGGVDGNQPQHF
TRBJ2-1	TRBD2	once	TRBV28	TGTGCCAGCAGTAGAGGACTAGCGGAGTACTCCTACAATGAGCAGTTCTTC	CASSRGLAEYSYNEQFF
TRBJ1-2	TRBD1	-	TRBV4-1	TGCGCCAGCAGCCCGATTTTTCACATGACAGGGATGGGATCTAACTATGGCTACACCTTC	CASSPIFHMTGMGSNYGYTF
TRBJ2-1	-	-	TRBV13	TGTGCCAGCAGCTTAGGGACAGGCCACAATGAGCAGTTCTTC	CASSLGTGHNEQFF
TRBJ2-2	TRBD2	-	TRBV11-2	TGTGCCAGCGCGGTAGCGGGATGGGAGCTGTTTTTT	CASAVAGWELFF
TRBJ2-7	TRBD1	-	TRBV27	TGTGCCAGCAGTTTCTGGCAGGGGGCTTACGAGCAGTACTTC	CASSFWQGAYEQYF
TRBJ2-7	-	-	TRBV16	TGTGCCAGCAGCCCTATTGACATCTACGAGCAGTACTTC	CASSPIDIYEQYF
TRBJ1-2	-	-	TRBV6-5	TGTGCCACCAGTTACCCGGGGGCAGTTGGTGGCTACACCTTC	CATSYPGAVGGYTF
TRBJ2-5	TRBD2	-	TRBV5-4	TGTGCCAGCAGCTTGGCACCGGGAGGGGAGACCCAGTACTTC	CASSLAPGGETQYF
TRBJ1-2	-	-	TRBV13	TGTGCCAGCAGCGACGAGGATAGTACTAATAACTATGGCTACACCTTC	CASSDEDSTNNYGYTF
TRBJ1-6	TRBD1	-	TRBV25-1	TGTGCCACCGCCGGGACAGACAATTCACCCCTCCACTTT	CATAGTDNSPLHF
TRBJ2-1	TRBD1	-	TRBV6-1	TGTGCCAGCATTTTCCGGGACAGGCTACTAAATGAGCAGTTCTTC	CASIFRDRLLNEQFF
TRBJ1-1	-	-	TRBV7-8	TGTGCCAGCAGCTTACTGGGCCCGGGCACTGAAGCTTTCTTT	CASSLLGPGTEAFF
TRBJ2-6	-	-	TRBV7-9	TGTGCCAGCAGCTTCACCAGGGGGGCTGGGGCCAACGTCCTGACTTTC	CASSFTRGAGANVLTF
TRBJ2-2	-	-	TRBV4-1	TGCGCCAGCAGCCAAGAGCAGGTTTCGGGCGGGGAGCTGTTTTTT	CASSQEQVSGGELFF
TRBJ2-5	TRBD1	-	TRBV29-1	TGCAGCGTTGAGGCCCTCCCAATACAGGGGCAGACCCAGTACTTC	CSVEALPIQGQTQYF
TRBJ2-1	-	-	TRBV10-1	TGCGCCAGCAGTGAGCTTAGACCCCCCGGTGAGCAGTTCTTC	CASSELRPPGEQFF
TRBJ2-2	-	-	TRBV28	TGTGCCAGCATCCCACGGGGGACAGAGAACACCGGGGAGCTGTTTTTT	CASIPRGTENTGELFF
TRBJ2-3	-	-	TRBV9	TGTGCCAGCAGCGTAGAGGACAATAGGCACACAGATACGCAGTATTTT	CASSVEDNRHTDTQYF
TRBJ2-1	TRBD2	-	TRBV4-1	TGCGCCAGCAGCCCGACAAAACCAAACCTAGCGGGAGTCCCCTACAATGAGCAGTTCTTC	CASSPTKPNLAGVPYNEQFF
TRBJ1-2	TRBD1	-	TRBV6-6	TGTGCCAGCAGTTCCGGGACAGGGGGCCTTGGCTACACCTTC	CASSSGTGGLGYTF
TRBJ2-1	-	-	TRBV13	TGTGCCAGCAGCTTCGTTACGGACAAGATCTCCTACAATGAGCAGTTCTTC	CASSFVTDKISYNEQFF
TRBJ2-5	-	-	TRBV4-1	TGCGCCAGCAGCCAAGGATGGGCCAGGGAAGAGACCCAGTACTTC	CASSQGWAREETQYF
TRBJ2-1	-	-	TRBV11-2	TGTGCCAGCAGCTTAGAGACTAGGAACAATGAGCAGTTCTTC	CASSLETRNNEQFF
TRBJ2-1	-	-	TRBV27	TGTGCCAGCAGCCTGGGGAGGGGGGCCTACAATGAGCAGTTCTTC	CASSLGRGAYNEQFF
TRBJ2-7	-	once	TRBV2	TGTGCCAGCAGTGCTTACGAGCAGTACTTC	CASSAYEQYF
TRBJ2-3	TRBD2	-	TRBV4-2	TGTGCCAGCAGCCAAGACCTCTCTAGCGGGTGGGGCACAGATACGCAGTATTTT	CASSQDLSSGWGTDTQYF
TRBJ2-7	TRBD2	-	TRBV28	TGTGCCAGCAGGTCAGCGGGAGGGCCCTACGAGCAGTACTTC	CASRSAGGPYEQYF
TRBJ1-1	-	-	TRBV7-6	TGTGCCAGCAGCTTACTGGGCAAGGATGCTTTCTTT	CASSLLGKDAFF
TRBJ2-7	TRBD1	-	TRBV2	TGTGCCAGCAGTTCGGACAGGGTGCCTACCTACGAGCAGTACTTC	CASSSDRVPTYEQYF
TRBJ2-7	TRBD1	-	TRBV6-5	TGTGCCAGCAGTACAGGGGGCGCAAGCTACGAGCAGTACTTC	CASSTGGASYEQYF
TRBJ2-7	-	-	TRBV6-1	TGTGCCAGCAGTGAAGACCGGGGCCCTACCTACGAGCAGTACTTC	CASSEDRGPTYEQYF
TRBJ2-1	-	-	TRBV28	TGTGCCAGCCTTAGCGGCAATGAGCAGTTCTTC	CASLSGNEQFF
TRBJ2-7	TRBD1	-	TRBV28	TGTGCCAGCAGCCTGGCCGACAGGGCCGGGGAAAACGAGCAGTACTTC	CASSLADRAGENEQYF
TRBJ2-2	TRBD1	-	TRBV27	TGTGCCAGCAGAGGGGTGGGGACAGGGAACACCGGGGAGCTGTTTTTT	CASRGVGTGNTGELFF
TRBJ1-5	-	-	TRBV19	TGTGCCAGTAGTATCCTGGGGGCAGGACAGCCCCAGCATTTT	CASSILGAGQPQHF
TRBJ2-7	TRBD2	-	TRBV9	TGTGCCAGCAGCGTAGAGGCTAGCGGCTCCTACGAGCAGTACTTC	CASSVEASGSYEQYF
TRBJ2-7	-	-	TRBV13	TGTGCCAGCAGCTGGGGAACCTACGAGCAGTACTTC	CASSWGTYEQYF
TRBJ2-7	-	-	TRBV7-9	TGTGCCAGCAGCTTAGGGGTCCACGAGCAGTACTTC	CASSLGVHEQYF
TRBJ2-4	-	-	TRBV28	TGTGCCAGCAGTGGGTCCCTAGCCAAAAACATTCAGTACTTC	CASSGSLAKNIQYF
TRBJ2-2	TRBD1	-	TRBV19	TGTGCCAGTAGCCATCTGGACAGGGTCGGGGAGCTGTTTTTT	CASSHLDRVGELFF
TRBJ2-7	-	-	TRBV11-2	TGTGCCAGCAGCCTAGGGGGATCGGTGGGCGAGCAGTACTTC	CASSLGGSVGEQYF